The 30 T cell receptor beta chains below come from one sample, sequenced in a study of T cells in women clearing cervical HPV infection (dated by TCRdb to between 2017 and 2018). Receptor libraries were prepared by the immunoSEQ multiplex PCR assay. TCRdb holds this immuneACCESS table with in-frame rearrangements only. Some clones are missing; in checked studies, unresolved V genes explain under half, and the rest has no known cause. The sample has 35,000 to 50,000 clones on record. The top ten hold 7.6% of the sample. The sequenced sample was blood buffy coat. The receptors were sampled from a woman between 18 and 70 years old with a cervical HPV16 infection that either progressed to CIN3+ or cleared (not recorded which).

To note about this clone: The read terminates 3 residues before the CDR3 end, so the remaining end is supplied by the germline J gene. The V gene is TRBV29-1, the J gene TRBJ1-6, with a tentative D call TRBD1 (5 bases). CDR3 length: 12 amino acids. Trimming took 4 bases from V and 9 from J, leaving 10 bases between them. CDR1 and CDR2 (germline): SQVTM, ANQGSEA. The DNA read from the CDR3 is TGCAGCGTTGCACAGGACGGTTCACCC. Its translation is CSVAQDGSP. The entire CDR3 protein reads CSVAQDGSPLHF.

Remarks on this clone: The read terminates 3 residues before the CDR3 end, so the remaining end is supplied by the germline J gene. The rearrangement links TRBV20-1 to TRBJ2-4; weak D call: TRBD1 (6 bases). Trimming shortened V by 3 bases and J by 7 bases, and 13 bases separated the two germline ends. This CDR3 region has 13 residues. CDR1 is DFQATT, CDR2 SNEGSKA, per germline (reference sequence). The sequenced part of the CDR3 DNA is TGCAGTGCTAGCCGCGACAGGTATAACATT. Its translation: CSASRDRYNI. The complete CDR3 sequence is CSASRDRYNIQYF.

As regards this clone: The read is 3 residues too short to cover the CDR3 end, so that end is filled in from the germline J gene. This rearrangement joins TRBV29-1 to TRBJ2-1; tentatively, D is TRBD1 (6 bases). The CDR3 is 13 residues long. The germline V and J ends were trimmed by 8 bases and 5 bases, with 16 bases remaining between them. Looked up from germline, CDR1 is SQVTM and CDR2 is ANQGSEA. CDR3 bases read: TGCAGCTTATTGAGGGGGTTGGACAATGAG. Translated, it gives CSLLRGLDNE. The CDR3 in full is CSLLRGLDNEQFF.

Note on this clone: The CDR3 end lies 3 residues beyond the end of the read and is filled in from the germline J gene. The chain employs TRBV7-2 and TRBJ1-4; D is ambiguous. V dropped 7 bases and J dropped 6 bases, with 12 bases sitting between them. Germline V gene lookup returns CDR1 SGHTA and CDR2 FQGNSA. The CDR3 consists of 13 residues. The sequenced CDR3 bases are TGTGCCAGCAAGCCCCCCAATGATGAAAAA. This codes for CASKPPNDEK. The entire CDR3 is CASKPPNDEKLFF.

Concerning this clone: Read coverage stops 3 residues before the CDR3 terminus; the germline J gene supplies the remainder. V gene TRBV28 combines with J gene TRBJ1-5, with TRBD1 matching over 7 bases. Germline V gives CDR1 MDHEN, CDR2 SYDVKM. Unmatched junction bases numbered 12, after V lost 7 bases and J lost 0 bases. The CDR3 contains 17 residues. The CDR3 bases that were read are TGTGCCAGCACTGGCACAACAGGGGATTTTAGCAATCAGCCC. As protein: CASTGTTGDFSNQP. The whole CDR3 reads CASTGTTGDFSNQPQHF.

Concerning this clone itself: The read ends 3 residues early relative to the CDR3; the germline J gene fills the gap. V gene TRBV20-1 combines with J gene TRBJ2-4, with D perhaps TRBD1 (5 bases). Germline V gene sequence: CDR1 DFQATT, CDR2 SNEGSKA (reference sequence). The CDR3 extends over 12 amino acids. The covered CDR3 bases are TGCAGTGCTAGAGATCAGGACACGAAT. It is translated as CSARDQDTN. The CDR3 in full is CSARDQDTNQYF.

Concerning this clone: The CDR3 end falls 3 residues outside the read, so it is completed with the germline J gene. The rearrangement uses TRBV10-2 and TRBJ1-1; 7 bases map to TRBD1. Germline CDR1 WSHSY, CDR2 SAAADI. V trimming: 7 bases; J trimming: 4 bases; junction bases outside the gene matches: 6. The length of the CDR3 is 13 residues. The CDR3 loop reads CASTSPGGTEAFF. Incomplete CDR3 DNA: TGCGCCAGCACATCCCCAGGGGGCACTGAA.

Notes on this clone: The read terminates 3 residues before the CDR3 end, so the remaining end is supplied by the germline J gene. The chain carries TRBV14 and TRBJ2-3, with D maybe TRBD1 (6 bases). The V gene's germline CDR1 is SGHDN and CDR2 FVKESK. This CDR3 contains 18 residues. V dropped 5 bases and J dropped 0 bases, with 21 bases sitting between them. The part of the CDR3 DNA that was read is TGTGCCAGCAGCGTCCCCCACGGGACACCTTCTAGCACAGATACG. This gives the protein CASSVPHGTPSSTDT. The full CDR3 protein reads CASSVPHGTPSSTDTQYF.

Remarks on this clone: The CDR3 end is not reached by the read, which stops 3 residues before it; the germline J gene fills it in. This rearrangement joins TRBV20-1 to TRBJ1-6, with unresolved D. Per germline, CDR1 DFQATT and CDR2 SNEGSKA (reference sequence). The CDR3 covers 13 residues. Between the trimmed V and J ends, which lost 6 bases and 10 bases, there was a span of 16 bases. The CDR3 sequence is CSAGGLTNSPLHF. The CDR3 bases that were read are TGCAGTGCCGGCGGCTTAACCAACTCACCC.

About this clone itself: The observed sequence ends 3 residues before the CDR3 terminus, with the missing tail filled in from the germline J gene. The V call is TRBV19, the J call TRBJ1-1, with D maybe TRBD1 (6 bases). Looked up from germline, CDR1 is LNHDA and CDR2 is SQIVND (reference sequence). CDR3 length equals 13 residues. V lost 10 bases to trimming and J lost 0 bases, with 12 bases between them. The covered CDR3 bases are TGTGCCATCCAGGACAGACTGAACACTGAA. This codes for CAIQDRLNTE. Given in full, the CDR3 is CAIQDRLNTEAFF.

This chain's CDR3 is CASTQGSYGYTF. The part of the CDR3 DNA that was read is TGTGCCAGTACTCAGGGGAGCTATGGC. The chain carries TRBV19 and TRBJ1-2, with D perhaps matching TRBD1 (6 bases). The CDR3 goes on 3 residues after the read ends, and that part is filled in from the germline J gene. Germline-derived CDR1 and CDR2 are LNHDA and SQIVND (reference sequence). This CDR3 has 12 amino acids. V was cut by 7 bases and J by 4 bases, with 10 bases left in between.

As concerns this clone: Read data end 3 residues before the CDR3 end; the end is taken from the germline J gene. The rearrangement links TRBV28 to TRBJ1-1; D is undetermined. The CDR3 has 11 residues. Looked up from germline, CDR1 is MDHEN and CDR2 is SYDVKM. This CDR3 reads CASSPGVEAFF. The part of the CDR3 DNA that was read is TGTGCCAGCAGTCCCGGGGTGGAA.

On this clone itself: The missing CDR3 end, 3 residues past where the read stops, is filled in from the germline J gene. The chain has TRBV5-7 and TRBJ1-1; D ambiguous. TRBV5-7 belongs to the ORF category, with a function that is uncertain. The CDR3 covers 12 residues. V shed 1 base and J shed 5 bases, with 6 bases lying between them. The CDR3 DNA, read in part, is TGTGCCAGCAGCTTGTCAGTTACTGAA. Amino acid sequence: CASSLSVTE. The full CDR3 protein reads CASSLSVTEAFF.

On this clone itself: The CDR3 extends 3 residues past the end of the read, so its final part is completed from the germline J gene. This sequence joins TRBV11-2 and TRBJ2-1; D is unresolved. The CDR3 loop spans 15 amino acids. Trimming left V 5 bases short and J 7 bases short, with 18 bases between. Germline V CDR1 and CDR2: SGHAT, FQNNGV. CDR3 bases read: TGTGCCAGCAGCATCTATTACAGTGATGGTAATGAG. Its translation is CASSIYYSDGNE. The CDR3 in full is CASSIYYSDGNEQFF. Full variable domain (rest looked up from reference TRBV11-2 and TRBJ2-1): EAGVAQSPRYKIIEKRQSVAFWCNPISGHATLYWYQQILGQGPKLLIQFQNNGVVDDSQLPKDRFSAERLKGVDSTLKIQPAKLEDSAVYLCASSIYYSDGNEQFFGPGTRLTVL.

Points on this clone: The read ends 3 residues early relative to the CDR3; the germline J gene fills the gap. The chain combines TRBV27 with TRBJ1-1; 7 bases agree with TRBD1. The length of the CDR3 is 12 residues. J gave up 1 base and V 9 bases, and 2 bases lay outside the gene matches. The germline V gene has CDR1 MNHEY and CDR2 SMNVEV (reference sequence). CDR3 DNA (partial): TGTGCCAGTACAGGGGAGAACACTGAA. It encodes CASTGENTE. The entire CDR3 protein is CASTGENTEAFF.

To note about this clone: The observed sequence ends 3 residues before the CDR3 terminus, with the missing tail filled in from the germline J gene. The chain couples TRBV27 to TRBJ1-6; D not resolved. The CDR3 has 14 residues. The germline CDR1 and CDR2 sequences are MNHEY and SMNVEV (reference sequence). The CDR3: CASSLSAGVTSLHF. The DNA read from the CDR3 is TGTGCCAGCAGTCTCTCAGCGGGCGTTACGTCC.

Measured by frequency, this clone is medium-sized (0.01 to 0.1%). The CDR3 end is not reached by the read, which stops 3 residues before it; the germline J gene fills it in. The chain recombines TRBV7-3 with TRBJ2-3, with D perhaps TRBD1 (5 bases). CDR1 is SGHTA and CDR2 is FQGTGA in the germline V gene. Trimming took off 2 bases at V and 4 bases at J, with 10 bases between the two ends. This CDR3 region has 14 residues. CDR3 DNA (partial): TGTGCCAGCAGCTTAGAGACAGTAGCAGATACG. The encoded protein is CASSLETVADT. The entire CDR3 protein is CASSLETVADTQYF.

With respect to this clone: The DNA ends 3 residues before the CDR3 does, and the rest of the CDR3 is filled in from the germline J gene. This chain uses TRBV19 with TRBJ2-1; D is ambiguous. The germline V and J ends were trimmed by 3 bases and 6 bases, with 9 bases remaining between them. The CDR3 contains 13 residues. Germline lookup yields CDR1 LNHDA and CDR2 SQIVND (reference sequence). The covered CDR3 bases are TGTGCCAGTAGTATGTCAAGCCGCAATGAG. It is translated as CASSMSSRNE. The full-length CDR3 reads as CASSMSSRNEQFF.

To note about this clone: The read is 3 residues too short to cover the CDR3 end, so that end is filled in from the germline J gene. The J gene is TRBJ1-1, the V gene TRBV20-1, with 8 bases that match TRBD1. V was pared by 6 bases and J by 4 bases, with 10 bases of the junction left unmatched. This CDR3 spans 14 amino acids. Germline V gene data show CDR1 as DFQATT and CDR2 as SNEGSKA (reference sequence). The sequenced part of the CDR3 DNA is TGCAGTGCGAGGAGACAGGGGATCATCACTGAA. As protein: CSARRQGIITE. The entire CDR3 protein is CSARRQGIITEAFF.

About this clone itself: The read finishes 3 residues shy of the CDR3 end, and the germline J gene is used to complete it. Different DNA sequences within this sample yield the same CDR3. J is TRBJ1-2 and V is TRBV5-1; D not certain. Germline CDR1 reads SGHRS; CDR2 reads YFSETQ. The CDR3 loop spans 14 amino acids. Between the trimmed V and J ends, which lost 0 bases and 2 bases, there was a span of 8 bases. CDR3 in amino acids: CASSLGTGNYGYTF. CDR3 DNA (partial): TGCGCCAGCAGCTTGGGGACTGGAAACTATGGC. Variable domain in full (rest from reference TRBV5-1 and TRBJ1-2): KAGVTQTPRYLIKTRGQQVTLSCSPISGHRSVSWYQQTPGQGLQFLFEYFSETQRNKGNFPGRFSGRQFSNSRSEMNVSTLELGDSALYLCASSLGTGNYGYTFGSGTRLTVV.

Concerning this clone: The read terminates 3 residues before the CDR3 end, so the remaining end is supplied by the germline J gene. This chain uses TRBV2 with TRBJ2-1; the match to TRBD2 covers 10 bases. The V gene end was trimmed by 7 bases and the J gene end by 4 bases; junction bases not matched to a gene: 7. In germline, CDR1 is SNHLY, CDR2 FYNNEI. The CDR3 sequence is 15 residues long. This chain's CDR3 is CASTDPSGSYNEQFF. CDR3 DNA (partial): TGTGCCAGCACTGACCCTAGCGGGAGTTACAATGAG. Full variable domain (remainder filled in from reference TRBV2 and TRBJ2-1): EPEVTQTPSHQVTQMGQEVILRCVPISNHLYFYWYRQILGQKVEFLVSFYNNEISEKSEIFDDQFSVERPDGSNFTLKIRSTKLEDSAMYFCASTDPSGSYNEQFFGPGTRLTVL.

As concerns this clone: The CDR3 is cut off 3 residues early in the read; its end comes from the germline J gene. Different DNA sequences within this sample yield the same CDR3. The rearrangement joins TRBV20-1 to TRBJ1-5; 8 nucleotides line up with TRBD1. V lost 6 bases, J lost 0 bases, and 4 bases stayed unmatched. The CDR3 contains 14 residues. Germline lookup yields CDR1 DFQATT and CDR2 SNEGSKA (reference sequence). The CDR3 loop is CSAPGQGSNQPQHF. CDR3 DNA (partial): TGCAGTGCACCCGGACAGGGTAGCAATCAGCCC.

In regard to this clone: The DNA ends 3 residues before the CDR3 does, and the rest of the CDR3 is filled in from the germline J gene. The chain joins TRBV7-9 to TRBJ1-1; the match to TRBD1 covers 7 bases. V shed 3 bases, J shed 5 bases, and the junction held 6 bases outside the gene matches. Germline-derived CDR1 and CDR2 are SEHNR and FQNEAQ (reference sequence). The CDR3 is made up of 14 amino acids. The CDR3 sequence is CASSLGTEGTEAFF. The sequenced part of the CDR3 DNA is TGTGCCAGCAGCTTGGGGACAGAGGGTACTGAA.

Regarding this clone: The CDR3 end is not reached by the read, which stops 3 residues before it; the germline J gene fills it in. This chain uses TRBV20-1 with TRBJ2-2, with 10 positions matching TRBD2. The CDR3 contains 15 residues. V lost 6 bases, J lost 4 bases, and 8 bases stayed unmatched. CDR1 and CDR2 (germline): DFQATT, SNEGSKA (reference sequence). CDR3 DNA (partial): TGCAGTGCCGTAGGCTCTAGCGGGGGCACCGGGGAG. Encoded protein: CSAVGSSGGTGE. The complete CDR3 reads CSAVGSSGGTGELFF.

Regarding this clone: The read ends 3 residues shy of where the CDR3 ends; the end is completed using the germline J gene. The chain uses TRBV20-1 and TRBJ1-1, with 7 bases aligning to TRBD1. The trim removed 2 bases at V and 1 base at J, leaving 10 bases unmatched. Germline V CDR1 and CDR2: DFQATT, SNEGSKA (reference sequence). The CDR3 runs to 16 residues. CDR3 DNA (partial): TGCAGTGCTAGAACTATGACAGGGAAGGAGAACACTGAA. Encoded protein: CSARTMTGKENTE. The complete CDR3 protein is CSARTMTGKENTEAFF.

With regard to this clone: The CDR3 end is not reached by the read, which stops 3 residues before it; the germline J gene fills it in. This chain joins TRBV6-2 or TRBV6-3 and TRBJ1-5; 8 bases map to TRBD1. The CDR3 sequence is 15 residues long. Trimming cost V 4 bases and J 3 bases; bases outside gene matches: 5. Germline-derived CDR1 and CDR2 are MNHEY and SVGEGT. CDR3 DNA (partial): TGTGCCAGCAGTTTAGACAGGGGAATCAATCAGCCC. This encodes CASSLDRGINQP. The whole CDR3 sequence reads CASSLDRGINQPQHF.

Note on this clone: Read coverage stops 3 residues before the CDR3 terminus; the germline J gene supplies the remainder. This chain uses TRBV30 with TRBJ2-5; no definite D call. The V end was cut by 1 base, the J end by 2 bases, with 5 bases between. This CDR3 has 12 amino acids. Per germline, CDR1 GTSNPN and CDR2 SVGIG (reference sequence). The sequenced CDR3 bases are TGTGCCTGGAGTGCCCCTCAAGAGACC. It encodes CAWSAPQET. The entire CDR3 sequence reads CAWSAPQETQYF.

Details on this clone: Read coverage stops 3 residues before the CDR3 terminus; the germline J gene supplies the remainder. J is TRBJ1-3 and V is TRBV29-1; D perhaps matches TRBD1 (6 bases). V was pared by 8 bases and J by 0 bases, with 8 bases between. This CDR3 is 12 amino acids long. Germline CDR1 and CDR2: SQVTM and ANQGSEA. Incomplete CDR3 DNA: TGCAGCAGGACAGTCTCTGGAAACACC. This encodes CSRTVSGNT. The CDR3, in full, reads CSRTVSGNTIYF.

In regard to this clone: The read ends 3 residues early relative to the CDR3; the germline J gene fills the gap. The J gene is TRBJ2-1, the V gene TRBV7-9; D may be TRBD2 (5 bases). CDR1 and CDR2 (germline): SEHNR, FQNEAQ (reference sequence). Trimming pared 0 bases from V and 7 bases from J, leaving 7 bases between. This CDR3 is 13 amino acids long. The CDR3 sequence: CASSLAGGNEQFF. CDR3 bases read: TGTGCCAGCAGCTTAGCGGGCGGGAATGAG.

Details on this clone: The read ends 3 residues before the CDR3 terminus; that terminus is restored from the germline J gene. The chain joins TRBV2 to TRBJ2-5; 8 nucleotides match TRBD1. The CDR3 spans 12 residues. The V gene's germline CDR1 is SNHLY and CDR2 FYNNEI. The ends lost 7 bases at V and 6 bases at J; junction bases unmatched: 4. The CDR3 bases that were read are TGTGCCAGCAACACAGGGGGAAAGACC. This sequence encodes CASNTGGKT. Given in full, the CDR3 is CASNTGGKTQYF.